This T cell receptor beta chain derives from a study of blood T cell repertoires in COVID-19. Study background: Some COVID-19 samples were acute and others convalescent; all came from the United States, Italy and Spain.

CDR1 SEHNR and CDR2 FQNEAQ come from the germline V gene (reference sequence). CDR3 length equals 15 residues. V shed 1 base and J shed 3 bases, with 13 bases lying between them. Sequencing used immunoSEQ multiplex PCR; TCRdb keeps in-frame clones, though not all of them. The sample yields some 50,000 clones, about nine tenths seen once. Sequencing used peripheral blood. This clonotype originated in a human donor in a cohort sampled during active COVID-19. The chain carries TRBV7-9 and TRBJ2-7, with D possibly matching TRBD2 (6 bases). The CDR3 DNA sequence: TGTGCCAGCAGCTTAGATGGTCGGAGGGACTACGAGCAGTACTTC. Its protein product is CASSLDGRRDYEQYF.